The clone carrying this T cell receptor beta chain was seen repeatedly, ten times or more. Its target is not known. The data belong to a study of identical twins. Study findings and constraints: Conclusions relied on cross-sectional statistical analysis, not following the same donors. Cord blood beta clonotypes that were abundant carried fewer insertions, and memory repertoires showed no such trend.

The CDR3 has 14 residues. Unmatched junction bases numbered 7, after V lost 5 bases and J lost 10 bases. Germline V gene sequence: CDR1 SQVTM, CDR2 ANQGSEA. TCRdb re-called the 5' RACE reads through MiXCR, storing one row per CDR3 protein. The sample gives 200,000 to 250,000 distinct CDR3 sequences, roughly 7% of which show up once; roughly 3.6% is in the top ten. Healthy Caucasians, and only they, were the donors. These data also featured in a second study, about yellow fever vaccine responses in identical twins. As that study records: Among the twins, the vaccine T cell response reportedly seemed partly convergent and partly personalized.

The specimen was memory (CD45RO+) T cells sorted from blood. The sequence came from a woman aged 18-29 years in good health. V and J are TRBV29-1 and TRBJ2-1; 14 bases are shared with TRBD2. The CDR3 here is CSVLGLAGDGEQFF. The DNA for the CDR3 is TGCAGCGTTTTGGGACTAGCGGGAGACGGGGAGCAGTTCTTC.